One and the same sample provided the 21 T cell receptor beta chains below, sequenced in a study of CD8 T cells in Susac syndrome. Random hexamers primed reverse transcription of about 0.5 to 1 ug RNA. Each CDR3 protein gets one entry after TCRdb re-called the immunoSEQ multiplex PCR reads with MiXCR. The sample carries about 120,000 distinct CDR3 sequences, around 90% recorded once. Sequenced: CD4+ T cells from PBMCs. All receptors derive from a human donor in good health.

The rearrangement links TRBV23-1 to TRBJ2-5, with D unclear. TRBV23-1 counts as an open reading frame of uncertain function. The V gene lost 11 bases and the J gene lost 4 bases, with 8 bases spanning the gap. The CDR3 runs 10 residues. CDR3 bases: TGCGCCTCCTTCAGAGAGACCCAGTACTTC. Translating it yields CASFRETQYF.

The chain uses TRBV20-1 and TRBJ1-2, with D perhaps matching TRBD1 (6 bases). CDR3 length: 14 residues. Germline V gene data show CDR1 as DFQATT and CDR2 as SNEGSKA (reference sequence). The germline V and J ends were trimmed by 1 base and 8 bases, with 17 bases remaining between them. CDR3 region: CSARAARGGGGYTF. CDR3 nucleotide sequence: TGCAGTGCTAGAGCTGCCAGGGGAGGCGGCGGCTACACCTTC.

The J gene is TRBJ1-1, the V gene TRBV20-1; D is undetermined. The V end was cut by 3 bases, the J end by 1 base, with 9 bases between. CDR1 and CDR2 (germline): DFQATT, SNEGSKA (reference sequence). This CDR3 has 13 residues. The CDR3 DNA follows: TGCAGTGCTAGCCCCTGGGGGAACACTGAAGCTTTCTTT. This codes for CSASPWGNTEAFF.

This clonotype was picked up a small number of times. The gene calls are TRBV29-1 and TRBJ2-7, with 7 positions matching TRBD2. V gave up 4 bases and J gave up 1 base; unmatched junction bases: 7. Germline values: CDR1 SQVTM, CDR2 ANQGSEA. This CDR3 region has 14 residues. CDR3 coding DNA: TGCAGCGTTGTGAGCGGGGCCCGGTCCTACGAGCAGTACTTC. Protein product: CSVVSGARSYEQYF.

DNA of the CDR3: TGTGCCAGCTCGGGACAGCCTTATGGCTACACCTTC. Translated, it gives CASSGQPYGYTF. This rearrangement joins TRBV6-5 to TRBJ1-2; 7 nucleotides line up with TRBD1. The CDR3 spans 12 residues. V lost 8 bases and J lost 5; bases outside the gene matches: 5. The germline CDR1 and CDR2 sequences are MNHEY and SVGAGI.

The rearrangement uses TRBV20-1 and TRBJ2-1; 9 bases agree with TRBD2. V shed 5 bases and J 7 bases; nucleotides not matched to a gene: 9. The CDR3 totals 14 residues. Germline lookup yields CDR1 DFQATT and CDR2 SNEGSKA (reference sequence). The chain's CDR3 is CSAGPSGMGNEQFF. The CDR3 bases are TGCAGTGCTGGTCCTAGCGGGATGGGGAATGAGCAGTTCTTC.

The chain links TRBV9 to TRBJ1-2; 10 nucleotides match TRBD1. V trimming: 4 bases; J trimming: 0 bases; junction bases outside the gene matches: 6. Germline assignment: CDR1 SGDLS and CDR2 YYNGEE. The CDR3 length is 16 residues. In DNA, the CDR3 is TGTGCCAGCAGCTCGGGACAGGGGATTCCTAACTATGGCTACACCTTC. Amino acids: CASSSGQGIPNYGYTF.

Only one count was recorded for this clonotype. This chain uses TRBV7-2 with TRBJ1-2, with 7 positions matching TRBD1. Germline V gene data show CDR1 as SGHTA and CDR2 as FQGNSA. V was pared by 8 bases and J by 2 bases, with 14 bases of the junction left unmatched. This CDR3 spans 16 amino acids. CDR3 loop: CASHTGVRQLNYGYTF. CDR3 nucleotides: TGTGCCAGCCACACAGGGGTCCGTCAATTGAACTATGGCTACACCTTC.

The chain employs TRBV12-3 or TRBV12-4 and TRBJ2-7, with 12 bases identical to TRBD2. J gave up 6 bases and V 5 bases, and 5 bases lay outside the gene matches. The length of the CDR3 is 14 residues. CDR3 sequence (DNA): TGTGCCAGCAGTCAGACTAGCGGGAGAGGCGAGCAGTACTTC. Its translation is CASSQTSGRGEQYF.

V gene TRBV7-2 combines with J gene TRBJ2-2, with 8 bases that match TRBD1. This CDR3 has 13 residues. Germline trimming cut 4 bases from V and 14 bases from J; bases unmatched to any gene: 9. Germline V gives CDR1 SGHTA, CDR2 FQGNSA. As DNA, the CDR3 is TGTGCCAGCAGCTCCCAGGGGGCGGATAGCCTGTTTTTT. As protein: CASSSQGADSLFF.

The gene calls are TRBV12-3 or TRBV12-4 and TRBJ1-5; D is uncertain. The V gene lost 6 bases and the J gene lost 7 bases, with 13 bases spanning the gap. The CDR3 totals 13 residues. The chain's CDR3 is CASSLAADQPQHF. CDR3 in DNA: TGTGCCAGCAGCCTTGCGGCAGACCAGCCCCAGCATTTT.

The V and J genes are TRBV5-1 and TRBJ2-1; D possibly corresponds to TRBD2 (5 bases). Trimming pared 4 bases from V and 10 bases from J, leaving 12 bases between. The CDR3 runs to 12 residues. In germline, CDR1 is SGHRS, CDR2 YFSETQ. The CDR3 DNA is TGCGCCAGCAGCCATGAAGAGCGGGAGCAGTTCTTC. Amino acid sequence: CASSHEEREQFF.

This chain uses TRBV12-1 with TRBJ2-7; whether TRBD2, the table's D call, matches the DNA was not checked. TRBV12-1 is a documented pseudogene. The CDR3 covers 15 residues. For the CDR3, the DNA is TGTGCCAGCGTCAAGACTAGCGGGGCCTCCTACGAGCAGTACTTC. Its protein is CASVKTSGASYEQYF.

V usage is TRBV30 and J usage is TRBJ2-4; 8 nucleotides line up with TRBD2. After removal of 1 base from V and 2 bases from J, the junction contained 4 bases not matched to a gene. The CDR3 sequence is 15 residues long. Germline values: CDR1 GTSNPN, CDR2 SVGIG (reference sequence). The CDR3 spells CAWSAASGPKNIQYF. In nucleotides, the CDR3 is TGTGCCTGGAGTGCGGCTAGCGGGCCCAAAAACATTCAGTACTTC.

This clonotype occurred once. The V and J genes are TRBV6-5 and TRBJ1-2; no definite D call. Between the trimmed V and J ends, which lost 6 bases and 0 bases, there was a span of 14 bases. The CDR3 is made up of 15 amino acids. CDR1 and CDR2 from the germline V gene are MNHEY and SVGAGI. The DNA for the CDR3 is TGTGCCAGCAGAGGAGGCGAAGTCTCTAACTATGGCTACACCTTC. Translated, it gives CASRGGEVSNYGYTF.

The rearrangement uses TRBV4-3 and TRBJ2-2; TRBD1 is a possible D gene (6 bases). Germline V CDR1 and CDR2: LGHNA, YSLEER. The CDR3 extends over 14 amino acids. V was trimmed by 4 bases and J by 6 bases, leaving 12 bases between them. CDR3 sequence (DNA): TGCGCCAGCAGCCGAGTGGGGGCCCCCGGGGAGCTGTTTTTT. It specifies CASSRVGAPGELFF.

V and J are TRBV6-2 or TRBV6-3 and TRBJ2-7, with 8 positions matching TRBD2. The CDR3 covers 19 residues. Germline V gene sequence: CDR1 MNHEY, CDR2 SVGEGT. V gave up 2 bases and J gave up 8 bases; unmatched junction bases: 23. CDR3 loop: CASSYPSIRASGHSTKQYF. In DNA form, the CDR3 reads TGTGCCAGCAGTTACCCGTCAATCCGGGCTAGCGGGCACAGTACGAAGCAGTACTTC.

V is TRBV14 and J is TRBJ2-2; D is possibly TRBD2 (5 bases). Germline-derived CDR1 and CDR2 are SGHDN and FVKESK. Trimming stripped 4 bases from V and 6 bases from J, with 15 bases between. This CDR3 spans 15 amino acids. As DNA, the CDR3 is TGTGCCAGCAGCCCGACTCGGAGGTGGCCCGGGGAGCTGTTTTTT. Translation: CASSPTRRWPGELFF.

The rearrangement joins TRBV2 to TRBJ2-7; D is possibly TRBD2 (6 bases). Per the germline V gene, CDR1 is SNHLY and CDR2 is FYNNEI. This CDR3 spans 13 amino acids. The V and J ends lost 6 bases and 8 bases respectively, with 17 bases between them. CDR3 sequence reads: CASSDLRLDQQYF. The CDR3 nucleotides are TGTGCCAGCAGCGATCTCAGACTAGATCAGCAGTACTTC.

The rearrangement uses TRBV14 and TRBJ2-7; D gene ambiguous. The CDR3 is made up of 13 amino acids. V was trimmed by 1 base and J by 3 bases, leaving 7 bases between them. Germline CDR1 and CDR2: SGHDN and FVKESK. The CDR3 DNA is TGTGCCAGCAGCCAAGTTCTCCTCTACGAGCAGTACTTC. It codes for CASSQVLLYEQYF.

This clonotype was seen just once. The J gene is TRBJ1-1, the V gene TRBV18, with D unresolved. The germline V gene encodes CDR1 KGHSH and CDR2 LQKENI. The V gene lost 3 bases and the J gene lost 1 base, with 6 bases spanning the gap. The CDR3 is made up of 13 amino acids. The CDR3 region has the DNA TGTGCCAGCTCACCGTTGGGGAACACTGAAGCTTTCTTT. This translates into CASSPLGNTEAFF.